The entry below gives a single T cell receptor beta chain sequence along with its context. Its antigen is unknown. No clone much larger than this one lies a single base away; base qualities are absent. The data originate from a study of cytomegalovirus exposure and HLA in healthy donors (dated by TCRdb to 2017 to 2019). With respect to the entire study: In an earlier analysis of 587 of the donors, under 300 Gb of sequence data and 100 million or so unique TCR beta sequences from roughly 180 million T cells were reported. An early release covering roughly 600 HLA-typed donors comprised roughly 300 gigabases of sequencing data and around 85 million unique TCR sequences. Of the 300 to 450 genotyped donors, 81% were placed in the genetic ancestry cluster associated with self-reported Caucasian donors. The aim of the study was to test whether cataloging public T cell receptors could identify signatures of past pathogen exposure. The T cell repertoires of about 700 subjects were profiled by immunosequencing and related to cytomegalovirus serostatus. Besides the first cohort of some 670 subjects, a separate validation cohort made up of 95 to 150 different subjects was used. To predict cytomegalovirus infection status, the study brought together high-throughput TCR immunosequencing, statistical association of individual TCRs with disease status, and machine learning. In a later analysis, previously published TCR beta repertoires from fewer than 750 donors were re-analyzed and high-resolution HLA genotyping was added so that TCR occurrence patterns could be studied. Rather than drawing on any new phenotypic data, the later analysis identified candidate immune exposures from TCR beta sequences and the way those sequences occurred across donors. To decide whether each TCR beta V gene segment behaved as functional or pseudogenic, an earlier analysis of several hundred of the donors relied on high-throughput TCR beta sequencing. Donor age, sex, ethnicity and CMV serostatus were compiled alongside the repertoire data. Genome-wide SNP genotypes for about 60% of the roughly 700 donors were used in a later genetic analysis, which treated that subset as a discovery cohort. Every repertoire in the discovery cohort had been generated on one and the same sequencing platform. Both class I and class II loci were covered by HLA typing, at four-digit resolution. The number of typed donors differed by locus: roughly 620-630 for A, B, C, DRB1 and DQB1; approximately 530 for DQA1; around 580 for DPA1; and roughly 490 for DPB1. Roughly 5 DR-DQ haplotypes were handled as single units for association and clustering because linkage in the cohort was strong. On average, around 200,000 unique TCR beta nucleotide sequences were sequenced per donor among 350 to 400 genotyped donors of the cohort, with roughly a sixth of those sequences being non-productive. The investigation overall reported the following: In a later analysis, most CMV-associated TCR beta chains were found to appear HLA-restricted, with HLA associations seemingly driven largely by CMV exposure. According to a later genetic analysis, donors in an Asian-associated ancestry cluster had fewer N-insertions in productive TCRs than the approximately 650-donor mean. Because some donors lacked HLA typing at each locus, the association tests relied only on the typed subset. Most TCR sequences were seen in very few donors, while some public TCRs were found in many individuals. The only immune exposure information available for the cohort was CMV serostatus. According to the authors, the approach could potentially be generalized to other disease states and immunological phenotypes. A few of the identified cytomegalovirus-associated TCR beta chains were confirmed in vitro to be specific for cytomegalovirus antigens. The 87-base-pair reads could not distinguish some IMGT-functional V segments, including TRBV6-2 and TRBV6-3, so those segments were excluded. A cluster of highly shared sequence variants was judged likely to represent a technical artifact of the sequencing pipeline. A later genetic analysis associated a missense DCLRE1C variant with V-gene and J-gene trimming of TCR beta chains, and an independent cohort replicated the association. The study listed 170 or so TCR beta chains as associated with cytomegalovirus. Sequencing depth was assumed to be roughly uniform across donors in the presence/absence analyses, though that assumption may not hold. Assigning TCR associations to individual alleles was difficult when HLA alleles, especially DR and DQ, strongly co-occurred. Cytomegalovirus status was reported to be diagnosed by the classifier with high specificity and sensitivity in both the original and validation cohorts. At a false discovery rate of 0.05, a later analysis linked about 17,000 TCR beta sequences to specific HLA alleles. Because counts were too low, about 18 rarely observed V segments, including chromosome 9 orphons, were left out of the earlier analysis of over 550 of the donors. In a later analysis, the rate of TCR association differed among HLA loci, with DRB1 alleles having the most associated TCRs and HLA-C alleles having the fewest. A further reported finding was that TCR beta sequences accurately predicted the HLA-A and HLA-B alleles for most subjects in the first cohort. Broadly in line with IMGT annotations, most TCR beta V segments showed up in productive rearrangements about 90% or about 30% of the time in an earlier analysis of several hundred of the donors. A later analysis reported that several top co-occurrence clusters appeared linked to parvovirus B19, influenza, CMV and Epstein-Barr virus. In a later analysis, HLA-associated TCR beta chains were found to be more clonally expanded and to have lower generation probabilities than equally common non-associated chains. Only TCR beta chains were sequenced in this cohort, and the absence of alpha or paired-chain data limited detectable features. Correlated functional status among segregating V segments might reflect linkage disequilibrium, but an unknown experimental factor could not be ruled out.

The germline V gene supplies CDR1 SGHDN and CDR2 FVKESK. Inclusive of the bounding cysteine and phenylalanine, the CDR3 is 13 residues long. The read is trimmed to its CDR3 DNA, 39 bases read in frame from base 1. V drops 4 bases and J drops 5 bases, leaving 12 bases in between. In total, 500 to 700 healthy bone marrow donors made up the cohort. Cohort members were all nominally healthy when sampled, although unrecorded immune exposures were likely present. The donor tested CMV seropositive, placing the donor among the 289 seropositive members of the cohort. Each donor provided a peripheral blood sample, and peripheral blood mononuclear cells were used for TCR beta sequencing. Genomic DNA extraction from the blood cell samples was performed with the Qiagen DNeasy Blood Extraction Kit. The method was the immunoSEQ multiplex PCR assay. A mixture of 60 forward primers for TCR Vbeta segments and 13 reverse primers for TCR Jbeta segments was used in the multiplex PCR. The CDR3 region of rearranged TCR beta genes was amplified from genomic DNA with a multiplex PCR assay. On the Illumina HiSeq System, the amplified TCR beta libraries were sequenced as 87-base-pair reads. As for the original processing: Across the 500 to 700 repertoires, a later analysis counted 80 million or so unique TCR beta chains, roughly 11 million of which were shared by at least two donors. Raw reads were error-corrected and collapsed into unique sequences by a nearest-neighbor algorithm in which closely related sequences were merged to remove PCR and sequencing errors. Alignment of CDR3 sequences to IMGT reference sequences was used to assign V, D and J gene segments. For a sequence to be retained, a match of at least six nucleotides to both a V gene segment and a J gene segment was required. Rearrangements were called productive when the CDR3 lacked stop codons and stayed in frame with V and J; all others were non-productive. Following IMGT convention, CDR3 was defined as the stretch from the second conserved V-encoded cysteine to the conserved J-encoded phenylalanine. In an earlier analysis of approximately 500 of the donors, sequences lacking an unambiguous match to a single V gene segment were excluded. An earlier analysis of 587 of the donors called V segments functional above 56.7% productive rearrangements and segregating when the between-donor standard deviation exceeded 5%. A statistical classification framework was built to diagnose cytomegalovirus status from the catalog of TCR beta chain sequences. In a later analysis, V and J genes were assigned by comparing TCR nucleotide sequences against IMGT/GENE-DB human TR gene sequences. In a later analysis, CDR3 sequences and most-parsimonious VDJ recombination scenarios were assigned using the TCRdist pipeline. A later analysis defined each TCR beta chain by its CDR3 amino acid sequence plus V-gene family, and excluded reads lacking a unique V-gene family. A later analysis removed 500 to 600 highly shared, low-generation-probability nucleotide sequences to deal with suspected cross-contamination and a sequencing artifact. A later analysis calculated a clonal expansion index for each public chain from normalized within-repertoire ranks of inferred template counts. In a later analysis, generation probabilities were computed with a VDJ recombination model fitted to out-of-frame rearrangements, and the resulting probabilities were checked against IGoR. In a later analysis, TCR-TCR, TCR-HLA and TCR-CMV co-occurrence was scored with hypergeometric tests, and a repertoire-size bias correction was applied to TCR pairs. False discovery rates were estimated in a later analysis by permuting HLA or CMV assignments 20 times. In a later analysis, co-occurring TCRs were grouped using DBSCAN, and TCRdist sequence similarity was added for clustering within HLA-allele-positive subsets. For co-occurrence clustering, repertoires with fewer than 30,000 or more than 120,000 public chains were excluded, along with a handful of repertoires with anomalous nucleotide sharing. Sourced from immuneACCESS, this table was stored by TCRdb with only in-frame sequences that have V and J called. A share of the clones is absent; for the studies checked, an unresolved V gene accounts for under half, and the remainder has no known explanation. V, J and clone size are those of that table, while D and trimming were read from the DNA. The sample data list 140,000 to 150,000 clones, and 60% to 80% of these were observed just once. 6.7% of the sample comes from the top ten.

What was sequenced was PBMCs. This receptor chain uses TRBV14 and TRBJ2-7, with a weak D call of TRBD2 (7 bases match). This clonotype originated in a woman in her thirties or forties in good health and CMV-seropositive. The CDR3 loop reads CASSPGGGDEQYF. The nucleotides are TGTGCCAGCAGCCCGGGGGGCGGGGACGAGCAGTACTTC.